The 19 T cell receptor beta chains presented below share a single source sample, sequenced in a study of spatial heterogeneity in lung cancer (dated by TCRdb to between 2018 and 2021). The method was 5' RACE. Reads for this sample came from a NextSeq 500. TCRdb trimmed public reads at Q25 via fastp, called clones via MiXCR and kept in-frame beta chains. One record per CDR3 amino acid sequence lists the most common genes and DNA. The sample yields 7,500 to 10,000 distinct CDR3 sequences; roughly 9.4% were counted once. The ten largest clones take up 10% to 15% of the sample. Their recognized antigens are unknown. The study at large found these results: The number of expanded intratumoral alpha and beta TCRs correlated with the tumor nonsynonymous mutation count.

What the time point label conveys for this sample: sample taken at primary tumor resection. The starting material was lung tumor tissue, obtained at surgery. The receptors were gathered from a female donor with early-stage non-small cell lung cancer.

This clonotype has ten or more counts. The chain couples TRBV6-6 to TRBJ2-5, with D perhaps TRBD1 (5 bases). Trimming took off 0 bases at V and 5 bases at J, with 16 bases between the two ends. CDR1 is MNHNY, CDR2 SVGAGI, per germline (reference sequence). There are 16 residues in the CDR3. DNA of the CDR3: TGTGCCAGCAGTTACTCCGACAGAGTCCGGCCGGAGACCCAGTACTTC. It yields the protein CASSYSDRVRPETQYF.

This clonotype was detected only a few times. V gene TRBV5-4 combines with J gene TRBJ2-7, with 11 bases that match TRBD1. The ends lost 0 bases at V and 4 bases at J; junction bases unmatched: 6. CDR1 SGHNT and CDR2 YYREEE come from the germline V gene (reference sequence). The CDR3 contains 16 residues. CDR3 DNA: TGTGCCAGCAGCTTGGCCGCGGACAGGGGGCTGTACGAGCAGTACTTC. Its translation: CASSLAADRGLYEQYF.

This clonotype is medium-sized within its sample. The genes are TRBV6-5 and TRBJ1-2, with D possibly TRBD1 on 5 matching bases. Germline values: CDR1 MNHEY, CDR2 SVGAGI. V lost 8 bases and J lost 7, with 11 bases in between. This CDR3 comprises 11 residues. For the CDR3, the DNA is TGTGCCAGCGGGGACGGCGCTGGCTACACCTTC. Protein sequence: CASGDGAGYTF.

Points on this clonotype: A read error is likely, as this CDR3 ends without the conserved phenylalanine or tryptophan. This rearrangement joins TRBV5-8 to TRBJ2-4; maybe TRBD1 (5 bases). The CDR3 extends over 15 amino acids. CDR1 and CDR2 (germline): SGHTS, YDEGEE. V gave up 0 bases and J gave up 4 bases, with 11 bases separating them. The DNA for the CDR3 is TGTGCCAGCAGCTTGGTAGGGAAGGGGAAAAACATTCAGTACTCC. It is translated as CASSLVGKGKNIQYS.

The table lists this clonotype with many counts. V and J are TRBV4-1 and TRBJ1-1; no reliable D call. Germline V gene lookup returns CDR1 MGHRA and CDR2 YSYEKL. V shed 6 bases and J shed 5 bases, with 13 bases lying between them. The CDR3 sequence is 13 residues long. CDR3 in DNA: TGCGCCAGCAGTCCCGGACCTTGGACTGAAGCTTTCTTT. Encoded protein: CASSPGPWTEAFF.

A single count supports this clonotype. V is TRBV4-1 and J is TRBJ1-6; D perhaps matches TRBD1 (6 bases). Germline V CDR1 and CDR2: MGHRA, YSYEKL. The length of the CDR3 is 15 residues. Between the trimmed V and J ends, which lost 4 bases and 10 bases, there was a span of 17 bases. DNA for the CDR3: TGCGCCAGCAGCCTACCAGAGGGGGGTGACTCACCCCTCCACTTT. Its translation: CASSLPEGGDSPLHF.

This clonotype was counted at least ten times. CDR3 residues: CASTTGGDTQYF. The CDR3 DNA reads as TGTGCCAGCACAACGGGTGGTGATACGCAGTATTTT. V gene TRBV6-2 or TRBV6-3 combines with J gene TRBJ2-3, with D unclear. The germline V and J ends were trimmed by 7 bases and 6 bases, with 11 bases remaining between them. Germline CDR1 is MNHEY and CDR2 is SVGEGT. This CDR3 comprises 12 residues.

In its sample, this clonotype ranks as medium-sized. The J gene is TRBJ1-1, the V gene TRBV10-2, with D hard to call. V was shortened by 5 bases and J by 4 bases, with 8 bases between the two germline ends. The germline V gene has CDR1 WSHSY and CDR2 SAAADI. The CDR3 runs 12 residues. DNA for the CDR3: TGCGCCAGCAGTCAGAGCCGCACTGAAGCTTTCTTT. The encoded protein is CASSQSRTEAFF.

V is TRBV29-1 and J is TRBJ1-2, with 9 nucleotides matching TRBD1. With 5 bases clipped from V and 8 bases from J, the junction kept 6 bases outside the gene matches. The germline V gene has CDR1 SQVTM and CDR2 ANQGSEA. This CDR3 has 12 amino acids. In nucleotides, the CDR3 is TGCAGCGTTTTACAGGGGGCAGAAGGCTACACCTTC. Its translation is CSVLQGAEGYTF.

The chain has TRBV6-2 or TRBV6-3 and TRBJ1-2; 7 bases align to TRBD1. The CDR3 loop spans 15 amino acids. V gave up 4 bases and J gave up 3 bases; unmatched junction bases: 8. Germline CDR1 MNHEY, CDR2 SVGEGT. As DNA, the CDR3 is TGTGCCAGCAGTTCCCCTTTGGACAGGCACTATGGCTACACCTTC. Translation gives CASSSPLDRHYGYTF.

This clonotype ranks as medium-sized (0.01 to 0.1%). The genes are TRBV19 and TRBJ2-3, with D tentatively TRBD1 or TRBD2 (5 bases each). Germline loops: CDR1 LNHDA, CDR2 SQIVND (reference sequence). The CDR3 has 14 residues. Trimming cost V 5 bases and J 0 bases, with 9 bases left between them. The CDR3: CASSRGDSTDTQYF. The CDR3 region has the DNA TGTGCCAGTAGTCGAGGGGACAGCACAGATACGCAGTATTTT.

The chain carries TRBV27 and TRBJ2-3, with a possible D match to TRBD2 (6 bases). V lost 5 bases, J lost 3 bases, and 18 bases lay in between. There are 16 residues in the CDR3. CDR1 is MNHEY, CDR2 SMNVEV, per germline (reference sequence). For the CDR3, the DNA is TGTGCCAGCAGTATCCGCGGGACCTTGGGGACAGATACGCAGTATTTT. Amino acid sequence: CASSIRGTLGTDTQYF.

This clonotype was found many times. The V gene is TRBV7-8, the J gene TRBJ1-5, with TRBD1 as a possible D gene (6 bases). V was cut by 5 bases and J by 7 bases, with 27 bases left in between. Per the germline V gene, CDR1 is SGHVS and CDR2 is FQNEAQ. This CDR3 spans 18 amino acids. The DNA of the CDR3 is TGTGCCAGCAGCAGCCGGCCACAGGGAGGGCGGATTAACCAGCCCCAGCATTTT. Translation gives CASSSRPQGGRINQPQHF.

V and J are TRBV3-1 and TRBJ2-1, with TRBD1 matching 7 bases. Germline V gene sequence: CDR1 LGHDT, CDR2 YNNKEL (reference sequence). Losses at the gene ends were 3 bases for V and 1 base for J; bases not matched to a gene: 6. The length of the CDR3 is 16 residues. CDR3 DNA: TGTGCCAGCAGCCAGTTCCGGGACAGTTCCTACAATGAGCAGTTCTTC. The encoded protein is CASSQFRDSSYNEQFF.

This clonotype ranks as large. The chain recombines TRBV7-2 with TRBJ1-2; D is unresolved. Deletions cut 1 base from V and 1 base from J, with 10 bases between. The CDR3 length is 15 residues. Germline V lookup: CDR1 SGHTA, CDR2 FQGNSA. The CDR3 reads CASSLDIGNNYGYTF. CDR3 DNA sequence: TGTGCCAGCAGCTTAGACATCGGCAATAACTATGGCTACACCTTC.

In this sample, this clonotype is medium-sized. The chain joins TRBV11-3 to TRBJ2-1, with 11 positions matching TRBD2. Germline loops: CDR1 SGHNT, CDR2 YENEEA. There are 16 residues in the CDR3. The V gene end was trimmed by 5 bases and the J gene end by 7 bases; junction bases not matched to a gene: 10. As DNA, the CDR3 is TGTGCCAGCAGCCCCCATACTAGCGGGGGAAGTAATGAGCAGTTCTTC. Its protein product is CASSPHTSGGSNEQFF.

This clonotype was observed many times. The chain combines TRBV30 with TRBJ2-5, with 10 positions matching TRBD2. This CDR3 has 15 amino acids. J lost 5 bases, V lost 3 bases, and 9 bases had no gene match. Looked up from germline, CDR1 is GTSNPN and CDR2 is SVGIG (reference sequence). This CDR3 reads CAWSPGLAAMETQYF. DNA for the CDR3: TGTGCCTGGAGCCCTGGACTAGCGGCGATGGAGACCCAGTACTTC.

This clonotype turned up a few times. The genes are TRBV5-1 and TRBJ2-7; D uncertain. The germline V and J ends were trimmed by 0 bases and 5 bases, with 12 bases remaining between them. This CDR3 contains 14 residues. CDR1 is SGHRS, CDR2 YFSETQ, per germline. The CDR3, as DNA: TGCGCCAGCAGCTTGGATGGGGTCCCCAACGAGCAGTACTTC. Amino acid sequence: CASSLDGVPNEQYF.

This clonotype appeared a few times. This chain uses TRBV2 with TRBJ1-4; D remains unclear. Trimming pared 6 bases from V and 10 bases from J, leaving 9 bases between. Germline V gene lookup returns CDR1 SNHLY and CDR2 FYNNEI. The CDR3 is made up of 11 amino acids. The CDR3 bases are TGTGCCAGCAGCTCCCCCGCAAAACTGTTTTTT. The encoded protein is CASSSPAKLFF.